A single sample is the source of the 5 T cell receptor beta chains below, sequenced in a study of blood T cells in healthy people across ages. For the second PCR, which ran for 7 to 11 cycles, a sample-barcoded 5' primer and a J-beta primer mix were used. MiXCR, applied by TCRdb to the 5' RACE reads, yields one record per CDR3 protein. Of 650,000 to 800,000 distinct CDR3 sequences in the sample, 44% are singletons; the top ten hold around 21%. Input material: blood. The receptor source for this set is a man aged 60 to 69 in good health.

The chain joins TRBV30 to TRBJ2-7; TRBD1 is a possible D gene (6 bases). The J call may not be correct, given that the DNA end is closer to TRBJ2-5. This CDR3 contains 13 residues. The germline CDR1 and CDR2 sequences are GTSNPN and SVGIG (reference sequence). The CDR3 loop reads CAWSVGGRETQYF. The DNA of the CDR3 is TGTGCCTGGAGTGTAGGGGGTCGAGAGACCCAGTACTTC.

Worth noting for this clonotype: Compared with germline, one end of the junction differs, possibly owing to a read error. This chain joins TRBV11-2 and TRBJ2-1; 16 bases align to TRBD2. The DNA end is a closer match to TRBJ2-7, so the J assignment may be wrong. CDR1 and CDR2 (germline): SGHAT, FQNNGV. The CDR3 length is 17 residues. The CDR3: CASSLEGTSGGVNEQYF. The DNA of the CDR3 is TGCGCCAGCAGCTTAGAAGGGACTAGCGGGGGGGTGAATGAGCAGTACTTC.

This clonotype was observed a handful of times. The genes are TRBV12-3 or TRBV12-4 and TRBJ1-2; unclear D gene. The CDR3 runs to 12 residues. V was clipped by 0 bases and J by 8 bases, with 7 bases between them. As DNA, the CDR3 is TGTGCCAGCAGTTTAGCGGACGGAGGCTACACCTTC. Translation gives CASSLADGGYTF.

This rearrangement joins TRBV4-3 to TRBJ1-4; TRBD1 matches at 8 bases. Trimming cost V 0 bases and J 10 bases; bases outside gene matches: 10. From germline, CDR1 is LGHNA and CDR2 YSLEER. CDR3 size: 16 residues. The CDR3 loop is CASSQDRRQGRGKLFF. CDR3 nucleotides: TGCGCCAGCAGCCAAGATAGGAGACAGGGGAGGGGAAAACTGTTTTTT.

This clonotype appeared a few times. The chain links TRBV27 to TRBJ2-7; TRBD2 agrees at 15 bases. Germline V gene lookup returns CDR1 MNHEY and CDR2 SMNVEV (reference sequence). This CDR3 spans 18 amino acids. V was clipped by 5 bases and J by 4 bases; unmatched bases: 12. DNA for the CDR3: TGTGCCAGCAGTCCGGGGACTAGCGGGGGGCTTGGGTCTTACGAGCAGTACTTC. Protein sequence: CASSPGTSGGLGSYEQYF.